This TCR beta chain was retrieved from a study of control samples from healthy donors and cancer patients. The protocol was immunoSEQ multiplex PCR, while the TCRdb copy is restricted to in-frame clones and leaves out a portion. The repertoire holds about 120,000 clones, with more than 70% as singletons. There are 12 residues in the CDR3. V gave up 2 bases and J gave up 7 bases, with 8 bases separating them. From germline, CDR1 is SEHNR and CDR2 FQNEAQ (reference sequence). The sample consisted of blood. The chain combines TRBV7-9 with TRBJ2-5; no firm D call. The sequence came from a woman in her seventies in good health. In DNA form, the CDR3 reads TGTGCCAGCAGCTTAATCCTCAGGACCCAGTACTTC. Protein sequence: CASSLILRTQYF. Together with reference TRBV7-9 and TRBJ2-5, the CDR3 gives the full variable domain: DTGVSQNPRHKITKRGQNVTFRCDPISEHNRLYWYRQTLGQGPEFLTYFQNEAQLEKSRLLSDRFSAERPKGSFSTLEIQRTEQGDSAMYLCASSLILRTQYFGPGTRLLVL.